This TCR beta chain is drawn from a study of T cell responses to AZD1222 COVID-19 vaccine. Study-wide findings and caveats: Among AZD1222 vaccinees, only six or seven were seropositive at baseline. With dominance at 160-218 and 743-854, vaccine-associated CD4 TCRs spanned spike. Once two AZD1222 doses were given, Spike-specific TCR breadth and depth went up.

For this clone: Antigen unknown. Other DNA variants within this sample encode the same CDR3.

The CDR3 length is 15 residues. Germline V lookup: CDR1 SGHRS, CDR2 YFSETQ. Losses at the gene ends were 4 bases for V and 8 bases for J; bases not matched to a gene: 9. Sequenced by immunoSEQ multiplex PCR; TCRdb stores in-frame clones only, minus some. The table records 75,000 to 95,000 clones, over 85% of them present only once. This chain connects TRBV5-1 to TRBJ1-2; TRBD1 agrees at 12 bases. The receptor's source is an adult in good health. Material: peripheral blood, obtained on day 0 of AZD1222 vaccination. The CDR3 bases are TGCGCCAGCAGCCCCGGGACAGGGGGCGCAGGAGGCTACACCTTC. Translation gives CASSPGTGGAGGYTF.